This is a list of T cell receptor beta chains from one sample in a study of T cell changes during pregnancy in multiple sclerosis. The table came from immunoSEQ multiplex PCR; TCRdb's copy has only in-frame clones and leaves some out. The repertoire holds tens of thousands of clones, with 92% as singletons. This specimen was peripheral blood, taken in the second trimester of pregnancy. These receptor sequences come from a female donor in good health, enrolled as a control in a pregnancy study. CDR3s include the opening cysteine and the closing phenylalanine or tryptophan. D genes are given only for firm matches. Clone size, where shown, is once, few, many, or a class for clones that have expanded.

clone_size	d_call	v_call	j_call	cdr3_aa	cdr3_nt
.	TRBD2	TRBV7-2	TRBJ2-1	CASRFKGLAVNEQFF	TGTGCCAGCAGATTTAAGGGACTAGCGGTTAATGAGCAGTTCTTC
.	TRBD1	TRBV6-4	TRBJ2-1	CASSYQGVDYNEQFF	TGTGCCAGCAGTTACCAGGGGGTTGACTACAATGAGCAGTTCTTC
.	.	TRBV27	TRBJ2-6	CASTQSGANVLTF	TGTGCCAGCACCCAATCTGGGGCCAACGTCCTGACTTTC
once	.	TRBV7-2	TRBJ2-2	CASSLWVGAGTGELFF	TGTGCCAGCAGCTTATGGGTGGGGGCAGGCACCGGGGAGCTGTTTTTT
.	.	TRBV28	TRBJ1-1	CASSLWTENTEAFF	TGTGCCAGCAGTCTCTGGACAGAGAACACTGAAGCTTTCTTT
.	TRBD2	TRBV27	TRBJ2-1	CASSLGTSESSYNEQFF	TGTGCCAGCAGTTTAGGGACTAGCGAGTCGTCTTACAATGAGCAGTTCTTC
.	.	TRBV5-6	TRBJ2-3	CASSLWGVYTDTQYF	TGTGCCAGCAGCTTGTGGGGGGTTTACACAGATACGCAGTATTTT
.	.	TRBV18	TRBJ2-7	CASSPDRAYEQYF	TGTGCCAGCTCACCCGACAGAGCCTACGAGCAGTACTTC
.	.	TRBV6-5	TRBJ1-1	CASSYHTGKTGTEAFF	TGTGCCAGCAGTTACCACACCGGGAAAACGGGCACTGAAGCTTTCTTT
once	TRBD1	TRBV28	TRBJ1-4	CASSTRTGPLFGRLFF	TGTGCCAGCAGTACACGGACAGGTCCCCTCTTCGGAAGACTGTTTTTT
.	TRBD1	TRBV7-9	TRBJ1-4	CASTQGGSGNEKLFF	TGTGCCAGCACCCAGGGGGGATCGGGTAATGAAAAACTGTTTTTT
.	.	TRBV9	TRBJ2-7	CASSVLDSFYEQYF	TGTGCCAGCAGCGTGTTAGACAGCTTCTACGAGCAGTACTTC
.	.	TRBV19	TRBJ1-3	CASTPRTVSGNTIYF	TGTGCCAGTACCCCCCGGACAGTCTCTGGAAACACCATATATTTT
.	TRBD1	TRBV29-1	TRBJ2-1	CSATGGQGVGSNEQFF	TGCAGCGCGACGGGGGGACAGGGGGTCGGGAGCAATGAGCAGTTCTTC
.	TRBD2	TRBV6-1	TRBJ2-1	CASSEASGGYNEQFF	TGTGCCAGCAGTGAAGCTAGCGGGGGGTACAATGAGCAGTTCTTC
.	TRBD2	TRBV7-9	TRBJ2-2	CASSLRGAANTGELFF	TGTGCCAGCAGCCTGCGGGGGGCGGCGAACACCGGGGAGCTGTTTTTT
.	.	TRBV5-1	TRBJ1-1	CASSLSGGEAFF	TGCGCCAGCAGCTTATCAGGTGGTGAAGCTTTCTTT
.	TRBD2	TRBV7-3	TRBJ2-3	CASSPGLAVSTDTQYF	TGTGCCAGCAGCCCGGGACTAGCGGTGAGCACAGATACGCAGTATTTT
.	.	TRBV7-2	TRBJ1-1	CASSLSAGWGEAFF	TGTGCCAGCAGCCTAAGCGCAGGGTGGGGTGAAGCTTTCTTT
once	TRBD2	TRBV4-1	TRBJ2-1	CASKTAGGSYNEQFF	TGCGCCAGCAAGACAGCGGGGGGCTCCTACAATGAGCAGTTCTTC
.	TRBD2	TRBV7-3	TRBJ2-3	CASSPLGTSVDTQYF	TGTGCCAGCAGCCCTCTTGGGACTAGCGTCGATACGCAGTATTTT
.	TRBD1	TRBV5-6	TRBJ1-4	CASGSGTGDEKLFF	TGTGCCAGCGGTTCCGGGACAGGGGATGAAAAACTGTTTTTT
.	.	TRBV4-1	TRBJ2-2	CASSHDSLANTGELFF	TGCGCCAGCAGCCACGACTCCCTCGCGAACACCGGGGAGCTGTTTTTT
.	.	TRBV19	TRBJ1-1	CASSHNRDAAFF	TGTGCCAGTAGCCACAACAGGGACGCAGCTTTCTTT
.	.	TRBV4-3	TRBJ1-1	CASSQEGGSGTEAFF	TGCGCCAGCAGCCAAGAAGGAGGGAGTGGAACTGAAGCTTTCTTT
.	.	TRBV7-9	TRBJ2-1	CASSFTVDEQFF	TGTGCCAGCAGCTTTACTGTGGATGAGCAGTTCTTC
.	.	TRBV28	TRBJ1-2	CASSPPGNYGYTF	TGTGCCAGCAGTCCACCTGGCAACTATGGCTACACCTTC
.	.	TRBV5-1	TRBJ1-2	CASSLAQGSYGYTF	TGCGCCAGCAGCTTGGCACAGGGCAGCTATGGCTACACCTTC
.	TRBD2	TRBV6-4	TRBJ2-1	CASSVLAGGNNEQFF	TGTGCCAGCAGTGTCCTAGCGGGGGGAAACAATGAGCAGTTCTTC
.	.	TRBV4-3	TRBJ2-2	CASSRTTWGQGNTGELFF	TGCGCCAGCAGCCGGACCACATGGGGGCAGGGGAACACCGGGGAGCTGTTTTTT
.	TRBD2	TRBV6-6	TRBJ2-1	CASRGVGRRYNEQFF	TGTGCCAGCAGGGGAGTCGGGAGGCGGTACAATGAGCAGTTCTTC
.	TRBD1	TRBV2	TRBJ1-2	CASSFGQGGYGYTF	TGTGCCAGCAGTTTCGGACAGGGTGGCTATGGCTACACCTTC
.	.	TRBV6-6	TRBJ1-6	CASGEGGSSPLHF	TGTGCCAGCGGGGAAGGGGGTTCTTCACCCCTCCACTTT
once	TRBD2	TRBV15	TRBJ2-3	CATSRDNSGRADTQYF	TGTGCCACCAGCAGAGATAACAGCGGGAGGGCAGATACGCAGTATTTT
.	TRBD2	TRBV7-6	TRBJ2-3	CASSSTSGGATDTQYF	TGTGCCAGCAGCTCAACTAGCGGGGGGGCCACAGATACGCAGTATTTT
.	.	TRBV30	TRBJ1-1	CAWIPVAGLGEAFF	TGTGCCTGGATCCCGGTCGCGGGCTTGGGGGAAGCTTTCTTT
.	.	TRBV9	TRBJ1-2	CASSIATGPNYGYTF	TGTGCCAGCAGCATAGCTACAGGGCCCAACTATGGCTACACCTTC
once	.	TRBV2	TRBJ2-7	CASSARAGTYEQYF	TGTGCCAGCAGTGCCAGGGCGGGGACCTACGAGCAGTACTTC
.	TRBD1	TRBV5-4	TRBJ1-1	CASSPDRLTAFF	TGTGCCAGCAGTCCGGACAGGCTGACAGCTTTCTTT
.	TRBD1	TRBV27	TRBJ2-2	CASSQGARTGELFF	TGTGCCAGCAGTCAGGGGGCCCGCACCGGGGAGCTGTTTTTT
.	.	TRBV27	TRBJ2-7	CASSLRRGPYEQYF	TGTGCCAGCAGTTTACGAAGGGGTCCCTACGAGCAGTACTTC
.	.	TRBV28	TRBJ2-7	CASSLINSPYEQYF	TGTGCCAGCAGTTTAATAAACAGCCCCTACGAGCAGTACTTC
once	.	TRBV4-3	TRBJ2-3	CASSQSALGSDTQYF	TGCGCCAGCAGCCAATCTGCTCTAGGTAGCGATACGCAGTATTTT
.	TRBD2	TRBV10-2	TRBJ2-7	CASSPAAGGRSYEQYF	TGCGCCAGCAGCCCAGCCGCTGGCGGGAGAAGTTACGAGCAGTACTTC
.	TRBD2	TRBV4-1	TRBJ2-7	CASSLLGTRSYEQYF	TGCGCCAGCAGCCTGTTGGGGACTAGGTCATACGAGCAGTACTTC
once	.	TRBV28	TRBJ1-5	CASRPLKYSNQPQHF	TGTGCCAGCAGGCCACTCAAATATAGCAATCAGCCCCAGCATTTT
.	TRBD1	TRBV6-1	TRBJ2-7	CASSVSGGEPLLF	TGTGCCAGCAGTGTGTCAGGGGGCGAACCCCTGTTGTTC
.	TRBD2	TRBV14	TRBJ2-2	CASSQIPRKASGIGTGELFF	TGTGCCAGCAGCCAAATCCCCCGTAAGGCTAGCGGGATTGGGACCGGGGAGCTGTTTTTT
.	TRBD1	TRBV7-7	TRBJ2-5	CASSLDREVLTQYF	TGTGCCAGCAGCCTGGACAGGGAAGTTTTGACCCAGTACTTC